The rows below give T cell receptor beta chains drawn from one sample of a study of blood T cell repertoires in COVID-19. Measured with immunoSEQ multiplex PCR; TCRdb has only the in-frame clones, and not every one. The sample holds under 150,000 clones; roughly 90% are singletons and the top ten take over 9.5%. Sequenced input: peripheral blood. The receptors originated from a man aged 50-60 years with active or convalescent COVID-19. Both conserved end residues are part of each CDR3. The D gene is left open where the match is weak. The size field is filled for only some rows; it gives once, few, many or a size class.

D gene,V gene,J gene,clone size,CDR3 protein,CDR3 DNA
TRBD2,TRBV28,TRBJ2-1,-,CASSTSGSNEQFF,TGTGCCAGCAGTACTAGCGGGTCCAATGAGCAGTTCTTC
-,TRBV4-3,TRBJ1-2,few,CASSPQQGNYGYTF,TGCGCCAGCAGCCCACAACAGGGTAACTATGGCTACACCTTC
-,TRBV19,TRBJ1-5,few,CASSVAGGYSNQPQHF,TGTGCCAGCTCAGTCGCGGGGGGGTATAGCAATCAGCCCCAGCATTTT
-,TRBV9,TRBJ1-4,-,CASSVLHGGGEKLFF,TGTGCCAGCAGCGTCCTTCATGGGGGAGGCGAAAAACTGTTTTTT
TRBD2,TRBV5-8,TRBJ2-1,-,CASSLGLAGANEQFF,TGTGCCAGCAGCTTGGGCCTAGCGGGAGCAAATGAGCAGTTCTTC
TRBD2,TRBV19,TRBJ2-3,-,CASSRLAGADTQYF,TGTGCCAGTAGCCGACTAGCGGGAGCAGATACGCAGTATTTT
-,TRBV7-3,TRBJ1-6,once,CASSLEGRGVSPLHF,TGTGCCAGCAGCTTGGAGGGGAGGGGCGTTTCACCCCTCCACTTT
TRBD1,TRBV19,TRBJ2-1,-,CASRPGTGGNNEQFF,TGTGCCAGTAGGCCGGGGACAGGGGGGAACAATGAGCAGTTCTTC
-,TRBV6-5,TRBJ2-5,-,CASSPTRRETQYF,TGTGCCAGCAGCCCGACTAGACGGGAGACCCAGTACTTC
-,TRBV27,TRBJ1-2,-,CASSLLIRRGSNYGYTF,TGTGCCAGCAGTTTATTAATCCGTCGGGGAAGTAACTATGGCTACACCTTC
TRBD2,TRBV7-8,TRBJ2-5,-,CASSKTSGTSGIGHQETQYF,TGTGCCAGCAGCAAAACCTCCGGGACTAGCGGGATAGGACACCAAGAGACCCAGTACTTC
-,TRBV2,TRBJ1-1,-,CASSGINTEAFF,TGTGCCAGCAGCGGGATAAACACTGAAGCTTTCTTT
TRBD1,TRBV7-2,TRBJ1-1,-,CASSLKAGGLVAFF,TGTGCCAGCAGCTTAAAGGCAGGGGGCTTGGTAGCTTTCTTT
TRBD2,TRBV28,TRBJ2-7,-,CASSPLAVSSYEQYF,TGTGCCAGCAGTCCACTAGCGGTGAGCTCCTACGAGCAGTACTTC
-,TRBV9,TRBJ2-3,-,CASSVGITSRNTDTQYF,TGTGCCAGCAGCGTAGGAATTACTAGCCGAAACACAGATACGCAGTATTTT
-,TRBV5-1,TRBJ1-4,-,CASSRTVYNEKLFF,TGCGCCAGCTCCCGGACAGTGTATAATGAAAAACTGTTTTTT
-,TRBV4-3,TRBJ2-4,-,CASSREAVVKNIQYF,TGCGCCAGCAGCCGCGAAGCGGTGGTCAAAAACATTCAGTACTTC
TRBD1,TRBV5-6,TRBJ1-5,-,CASSGQGARQPQHF,TGTGCCAGCAGCGGGCAGGGGGCGCGGCAGCCCCAGCATTTT
TRBD2,TRBV30,TRBJ2-3,-,CAWVIRTSGRGDTQYF,TGTGCCTGGGTGATCAGGACTAGCGGTCGAGGAGATACGCAGTATTTT
TRBD1,TRBV5-1,TRBJ2-7,-,CASSSGQGAYEQYF,TGCGCCAGCAGCTCGGGACAGGGGGCATACGAGCAGTACTTC
TRBD1,TRBV19,TRBJ1-2,-,CASSRTDRGYGYTF,TGTGCCAGTAGTCGGACGGACAGGGGCTATGGCTACACCTTC
TRBD1,TRBV9,TRBJ1-2,-,CASSVAGTGIFRGYTF,TGTGCCAGCAGCGTAGCTGGGACAGGTATATTTCGGGGCTACACCTTC
TRBD2,TRBV24-1,TRBJ2-1,-,CATSGLAGARNEQFF,TGTGCCACCAGTGGACTAGCGGGGGCTCGGAATGAGCAGTTCTTC
-,TRBV24-1,TRBJ1-5,-,CATSDPVSNQPQHF,TGTGCCACCAGTGACCCCGTATCCAATCAGCCCCAGCATTTT
TRBD1,TRBV18,TRBJ1-4,-,CASSRQGSNEKLFF,TGTGCCAGCTCACGACAGGGATCCAATGAAAAACTGTTTTTT
TRBD2,TRBV28,TRBJ2-7,-,CASSSSGRAGEQYF,TGTGCCAGCAGCTCCAGCGGGAGGGCCGGCGAGCAGTACTTC
-,TRBV9,TRBJ1-4,-,CASSVSQGWEKLFF,TGTGCCAGCAGCGTATCCCAGGGCTGGGAAAAACTGTTTTTT
-,TRBV28,TRBJ1-4,-,CASSSGTFSTNEKLFF,TGTGCCAGCAGTTCCGGGACATTTTCAACTAATGAAAAACTGTTTTTT
TRBD1,TRBV28,TRBJ2-5,-,CASSLSGTAQETQYF,TGTGCCAGCAGTTTATCCGGGACAGCTCAAGAGACCCAGTACTTC
-,TRBV6-5,TRBJ2-7,-,CATPGGGSSYEQYF,TGTGCCACCCCAGGGGGAGGCTCCTCCTACGAGCAGTACTTC
-,TRBV7-2,TRBJ1-2,few,CASSLDSGPYTF,TGTGCCAGCAGCTTAGATTCAGGGCCCTACACCTTC
TRBD2,TRBV7-6,TRBJ2-7,-,CASSLGPSGTYEQYF,TGTGCCAGCAGCTTAGGACCTAGCGGGACATACGAGCAGTACTTC
-,TRBV28,TRBJ1-2,-,CASRPTGFGGYTF,TGTGCCAGCAGACCTACAGGGTTTGGTGGCTACACCTTC
-,TRBV11-2,TRBJ1-2,few,CASSLVKGWNYGYTF,TGTGCCAGCAGCTTAGTAAAGGGGTGGAACTATGGCTACACCTTC